The text below deals with one TCR beta chain. The antigen remains undetermined. The source of the sample is a study of long-term antiretroviral therapy in people with HIV. The study's findings and limits: Investigators report no available data on ART adherence, viral resistance or therapy changes.

Germline V gene data show CDR1 as MNHEY and CDR2 as SVGAGI. With 2 bases removed from V and 0 bases from J, the gap between germline ends came to 11 bases. The CDR3 has 15 residues. Survey level was the resolution at which the v3.0 immunoSEQ assay ran. The target of sequencing was roughly 40,000-55,000 T-cell genomes per sample. Clones were read by immunoSEQ multiplex PCR, and TCRdb kept only the in-frame ones, dropping some. Of 20,000 to 25,000 clones in the sample, about 88% were seen once. Every specimen held between about 0.9-11 million cryopreserved PBMC. These were thawed and washed before DNA extraction.

This clonotype was obtained from a man aged 55 to 70 with HIV. The sequenced sample was unsorted PBMCs, obtained 0.6 years after starting antiretroviral therapy. The chain recombines TRBV6-5 with TRBJ2-7; D perhaps matches TRBD1 (5 bases). CDR3 coding DNA: TGTGCCAGCAGTTACCAGGGCCGTAGCTCCTACGAGCAGTACTTC. Encoded protein: CASSYQGRSSYEQYF.